Each of the 3 T cell receptor beta chains below was sequenced from the same sample in a study of T and B cells in COVID-19 patients. Blood genomic DNA input for TRB amplification was 250-500 ng. Multiplex PCR with BIOMED2 TRB-A/B primer pools amplified TRB rearrangements. TCRdb processed the multiplex PCR reads anew with MiXCR; each CDR3 protein has one entry. The sample contains roughly 16,000 distinct CDR3 sequences, roughly 29% of which appear only once. The specimen sequenced was blood. These receptors were taken from a human donor who had recovered from COVID-19.

The chain is built from TRBV6-5 and TRBJ2-5; D is possibly TRBD1 (7 bases). V lost 6 bases and J lost 3, with 11 bases in between. CDR1 MNHEY and CDR2 SVGAGI come from the germline V gene. The CDR3 contains 13 residues. The CDR3 DNA reads TGTGCCAGCAGCCGGGGGACAGAAGAGACCCAGTACTTC. Translating it yields CASSRGTEETQYF.

This clonotype occurred a few times. This sequence joins TRBV12-3 or TRBV12-4 and TRBJ2-2; 8 nucleotides match TRBD2. The CDR3 consists of 15 residues. The ends lost 5 bases at V and 4 bases at J; junction bases unmatched: 6. In nucleotides, the CDR3 is TGTGCCAGCAGTCCGACTAGCGTAACCACCGGGGAGCTGTTTTTT. Amino acid sequence: CASSPTSVTTGELFF.

A note on this clonotype: A read error may produce the germline difference seen at one junction end. CDR3: CVSSLAYRGYTF. The CDR3 DNA reads TGTGTCAGCAGCTTGGCCTACCGGGGCTACACCTTC. The genes are TRBV5-5 and TRBJ1-2; D gene uncertain. The CDR3 spans 12 residues. In germline, CDR1 is SGHKS, CDR2 YYEKEE (reference sequence).